Presented here are 18 T cell receptor beta chains from one specimen sequenced in a study of identical twins. TCRdb reprocessed the 5' RACE reads via MiXCR and lists one record per CDR3 protein. The table records approximately 350,000 distinct CDR3 sequences, 9% to 15% of them present only once. The data were also submitted as part of a second study, on yellow fever vaccine responses in identical twins.

Source material: CD8+ T cells sorted from blood. These receptors came from a woman aged 18-29 years in good health.

Only a few counts were recorded for this clonotype. V is TRBV10-3 and J is TRBJ2-3, with 9 positions matching TRBD2. Trimming took 9 bases from V and 4 from J; bases not matched to a gene: 5. Germline values: CDR1 ENHRY, CDR2 SYGVKD. This CDR3 comprises 13 residues. CDR3 residues: CAIGGGAADTQYF. In DNA, the CDR3 is TGTGCCATTGGCGGGGGGGCCGCAGATACGCAGTATTTT.

The chain combines TRBV6-1 with TRBJ2-7; D remains ambiguous. Per germline, CDR1 MNHNS and CDR2 SASEGT. This CDR3 is 12 amino acids long. V dropped 1 base and J dropped 4 bases, with 5 bases sitting between them. CDR3: CASSEGIYEQYV. Written as DNA, the CDR3 is TGTGCCAGCAGTGAAGGTATATACGAGCAGTACGTC.

This clonotype occurred a few times. The rearrangement uses TRBV20-1 and TRBJ2-7; TRBD2 matches at 8 bases. Germline CDR1 reads DFQATT; CDR2 reads SNEGSKA (reference sequence). This CDR3 has 14 residues. J lost 5 bases, V lost 5 bases, and 11 bases had no gene match. CDR3 protein: CSAGRGTRPDEQYV. CDR3 bases: TGCAGTGCTGGGCGTGGGACTAGGCCTGACGAGCAGTACGTC.

This clonotype was seen only a few times. V usage is TRBV9 and J usage is TRBJ2-7, with 8 nucleotides matching TRBD2. CDR3 length: 17 residues. The germline V gene has CDR1 SGDLS and CDR2 YYNGEE. Trimming at V came to 3 bases and at J to 3 bases, leaving 14 bases not matched to a gene. The CDR3 loop reads CASSARSGITSDYEQYF. CDR3 sequence (DNA): TGTGCCAGCAGCGCTCGTAGCGGGATAACTAGCGACTACGAGCAGTACTTC.

This rearrangement joins TRBV10-3 to TRBJ1-1; 12 nucleotides agree with TRBD1. Germline V CDR1 and CDR2: ENHRY, SYGVKD. V lost 6 bases, J lost 5 bases, and 7 bases stayed unmatched. The CDR3 covers 15 residues. This CDR3 is CAIRGTGGYRTEAFF. The CDR3, as DNA: TGTGCCATCAGGGGGACAGGGGGCTATAGAACTGAAGCTTTCTTT.

A single count supports this clonotype. The chain has TRBV2 and TRBJ2-5; D gene unclear. This CDR3 region has 11 residues. Germline V gene data show CDR1 as SNHLY and CDR2 as FYNNEI. Deletions cut 10 bases from V and 7 bases from J, with 13 bases between. For the CDR3, the DNA is TGTGCCACCCGGACGGAATGGACCCAGTACTTC. It yields the protein CATRTEWTQYF. Full variable domain (rest looked up from reference TRBV2 and TRBJ2-5): EPEVTQTPSHQVTQMGQEVILRCVPISNHLYFYWYRQILGQKVEFLVSFYNNEISEKSEIFDDQFSVERPDGSNFTLKIRSTKLEDSAMYFCATRTEWTQYFGPGTRLLVL.

The sample holds many counts of this clonotype. This chain uses TRBV2 with TRBJ2-3, with 10 positions matching TRBD1. The trim removed 6 bases at V and 0 bases at J, leaving 6 bases unmatched. Germline V gives CDR1 SNHLY, CDR2 FYNNEI. The length of the CDR3 is 16 residues. The CDR3 spells CASREMDRGSTDTQYF. In nucleotides, the CDR3 is TGTGCCAGCAGAGAAATGGACAGGGGGAGCACAGATACGCAGTATTTT.

This clonotype came up a few times. The chain has TRBV20-1 and TRBJ2-5; TRBD2 aligns across 9 bases. The junction had 14 bases not matched to a gene; V was cut back by 6 bases and J by 0 bases. The CDR3 has 17 amino acids. In germline, CDR1 is DFQATT, CDR2 SNEGSKA (reference sequence). The CDR3 loop is CSASELAGNAYQETQYF. The CDR3 DNA is TGCAGTGCAAGCGAACTAGCGGGTAACGCGTACCAAGAGACCCAGTACTTC.

The chain uses TRBV4-1 and TRBJ2-3; D is ambiguous. Trimming took off 5 bases at V and 2 bases at J, with 11 bases between the two ends. The CDR3 is 14 amino acids. Germline V lookup: CDR1 MGHRA, CDR2 YSYEKL. CDR3 amino acids: CASSVVDPTDTQYF. The CDR3 nucleotides read TGCGCCAGCAGCGTTGTTGACCCCACAGATACGCAGTATTTT.

This clonotype was detected ten times or more. This chain joins TRBV5-1 and TRBJ1-5; D ambiguous. V was shortened by 0 bases and J by 5 bases, with 12 bases between the two germline ends. Germline lookup yields CDR1 SGHRS and CDR2 YFSETQ. This CDR3 region has 15 residues. CDR3 nucleotides: TGCGCCAGCAGCTTGGTCGGCAGTTGGGATCAGCCCCAGCATTTT. This sequence encodes CASSLVGSWDQPQHF.

The table lists this clonotype with a few counts. The rearrangement links TRBV29-1 to TRBJ2-7, with D perhaps given as TRBD1 or TRBD2 (6 bases each). CDR1 and CDR2 from the germline V gene are SQVTM and ANQGSEA. V was pared by 5 bases and J by 2 bases, with 10 bases between. This CDR3 comprises 12 residues. This CDR3 reads CSVLGGPYEQYF. CDR3 nucleotide sequence: TGCAGCGTTTTGGGGGGCCCCTACGAGCAGTACTTC.

At least ten counts were recorded for this clonotype. This chain links TRBV11-2 with TRBJ2-5; a possible D gene is TRBD2 (5 bases). Per the germline V gene, CDR1 is SGHAT and CDR2 is FQNNGV. Trimming took 2 bases from V and 0 from J, leaving 7 bases between them. This CDR3 contains 14 residues. The DNA for the CDR3 is TGTGCCAGCAGCTTAAGCGGACACCAAGAGACCCAGTACTTC. This sequence encodes CASSLSGHQETQYF.

The chain combines TRBV10-1 with TRBJ2-7, with D perhaps matching TRBD2 (5 bases). Trimming shortened V by 4 bases and J by 2 bases, and 12 bases separated the two germline ends. The CDR3 length is 14 residues. The germline gives CDR1 WNHNN, CDR2 SYGVQD (reference sequence). The CDR3 sequence: CASSAEGPAYEQYF. CDR3 nucleotides: TGCGCCAGCAGTGCCGAGGGTCCCGCCTACGAGCAGTACTTC.

This clonotype has only a few counts. The genes are TRBV5-1 and TRBJ2-7; 10 nucleotides align to TRBD2. After removal of 0 bases from V and 3 bases from J, the junction contained 6 bases not matched to a gene. CDR1 is SGHRS, CDR2 YFSETQ, per germline. This CDR3 comprises 16 residues. The CDR3 protein is CASSLAPTSGHYEQYF. As DNA, the CDR3 is TGCGCCAGCAGCTTGGCCCCGACTAGCGGGCACTACGAGCAGTACTTC.

At least ten counts were recorded for this clonotype. The chain combines TRBV12-3 or TRBV12-4 with TRBJ2-5; tentative D call: TRBD2 (5 bases). The V end lost 2 bases, the J end lost 1 base, and 14 bases lay between the germline ends. The length of the CDR3 is 16 residues. CDR3 bases: TGTGCCAGCAGTTTAACCCTCCTAGCTACCCAAGAGACCCAGTACTTC. This sequence encodes CASSLTLLATQETQYF.

The V call is TRBV7-8, the J call TRBJ2-7; 9 bases match TRBD2. CDR1 SGHVS and CDR2 FQNEAQ come from the germline V gene. V gave up 3 bases and J gave up 4 bases; unmatched junction bases: 10. This CDR3 spans 16 amino acids. The CDR3 loop reads CASSFVLAGAQYEQYF. The CDR3 region has the DNA TGTGCCAGCAGCTTCGTCTTAGCGGGAGCCCAATACGAGCAGTACTTC. The whole variable domain, filled in from reference TRBV7-8 and TRBJ2-7, reads GAGVSQSPRYKVAKRGQDVALRCDPISGHVSLFWYQQALGQGPEFLTYFQNEAQLDKSGLPSDRFFAERPEGSVSTLKIQRTQQEDSAVYLCASSFVLAGAQYEQYFGPGTRLTVT.

Concerning this clonotype itself: A much larger clone differs by one base, so this may be a read error. In DNA form, the CDR3 reads TGCGCCAGCAGAACTAGCAGGAGTTACAATGAGCAGTTCTTC. Amino acid sequence: CASRTSRSYNEQFF. The chain is built from TRBV5-1 and TRBJ2-1; D may be TRBD2 (6 bases). The length of the CDR3 is 14 residues. Trimming stripped 5 bases from V and 4 bases from J, with 13 bases between. CDR1 is SGHRS and CDR2 is YFSETQ in the germline V gene. The whole variable domain, remainder taken from reference TRBV5-1 and TRBJ2-1, is KAGVTQTPRYLIKTRGQQVTLSCSPISGHRSVSWYQQTPGQGLQFLFEYFSETQRNKGNFPGRFSGRQFSNSRSEMNVSTLELGDSALYLCASRTSRSYNEQFFGPGTRLTVL.

The table lists this clonotype with a few counts. The chain links TRBV11-3 to TRBJ2-7; TRBD1 might be the D (5 bases). Trimming removed 5 bases from V and 2 bases from J, with 16 bases in between. The CDR3 contains 15 residues. The germline V gene has CDR1 SGHNT and CDR2 YENEEA. The chain's CDR3 is CASSNDSTPAYEQYF. In nucleotides, the CDR3 is TGTGCCAGCAGCAACGACAGCACTCCAGCCTACGAGCAGTACTTC.